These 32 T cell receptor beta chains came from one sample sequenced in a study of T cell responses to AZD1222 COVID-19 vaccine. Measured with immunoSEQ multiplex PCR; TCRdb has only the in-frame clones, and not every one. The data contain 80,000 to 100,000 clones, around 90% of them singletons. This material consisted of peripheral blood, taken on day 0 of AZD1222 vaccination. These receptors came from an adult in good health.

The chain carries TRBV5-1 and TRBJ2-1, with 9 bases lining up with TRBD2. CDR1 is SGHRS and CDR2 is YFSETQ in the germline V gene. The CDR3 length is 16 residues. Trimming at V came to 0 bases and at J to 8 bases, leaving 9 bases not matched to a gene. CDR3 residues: CASSLAINSGSDEQFF. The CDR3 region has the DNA TGCGCCAGCAGCTTGGCCATAAATAGCGGGAGCGATGAGCAGTTCTTC.

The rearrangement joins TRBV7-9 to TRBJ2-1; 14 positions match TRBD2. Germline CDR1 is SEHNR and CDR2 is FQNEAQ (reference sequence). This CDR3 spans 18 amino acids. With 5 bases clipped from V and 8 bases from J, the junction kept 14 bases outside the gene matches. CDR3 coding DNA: TGTGCCAGCAGCAACACTAGACTAGCGGGAGGGAGGAACGATGAGCAGTTCTTC. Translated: CASSNTRLAGGRNDEQFF. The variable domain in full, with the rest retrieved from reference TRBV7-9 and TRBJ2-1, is DTGVSQNPRHKITKRGQNVTFRCDPISEHNRLYWYRQTLGQGPEFLTYFQNEAQLEKSRLLSDRFSAERPKGSFSTLEIQRTEQGDSAMYLCASSNTRLAGGRNDEQFFGPGTRLTVL.

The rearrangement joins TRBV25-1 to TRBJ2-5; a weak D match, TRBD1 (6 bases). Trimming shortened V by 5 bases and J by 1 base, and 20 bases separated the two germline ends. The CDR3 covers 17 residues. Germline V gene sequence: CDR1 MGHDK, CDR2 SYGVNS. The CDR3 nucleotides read TGTGCCAGCAGTCCCTCCGGGACATATTTCCTCCAAGAGACCCAGTACTTC. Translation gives CASSPSGTYFLQETQYF.

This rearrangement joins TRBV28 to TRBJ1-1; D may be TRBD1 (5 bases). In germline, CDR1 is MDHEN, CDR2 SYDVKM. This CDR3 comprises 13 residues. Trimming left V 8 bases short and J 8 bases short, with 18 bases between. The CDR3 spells CASGIPWGREAFF. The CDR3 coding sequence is TGTGCCAGCGGCATCCCATGGGGACGGGAAGCTTTCTTT.

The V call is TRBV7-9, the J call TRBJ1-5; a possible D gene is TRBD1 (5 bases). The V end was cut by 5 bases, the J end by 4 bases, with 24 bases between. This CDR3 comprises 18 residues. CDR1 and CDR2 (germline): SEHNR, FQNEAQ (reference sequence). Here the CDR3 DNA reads TGTGCCAGCAGCCCGGGGGTAGTGGGGCAAACCCTTAATCAGCCCCAGCATTTT. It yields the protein CASSPGVVGQTLNQPQHF.

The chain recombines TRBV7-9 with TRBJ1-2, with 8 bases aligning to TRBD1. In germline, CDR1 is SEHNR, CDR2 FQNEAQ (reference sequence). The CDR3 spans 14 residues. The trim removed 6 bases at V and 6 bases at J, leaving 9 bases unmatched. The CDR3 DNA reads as TGTGCCAGCAGACCAGGGGGCGCGACTCATGGCTACACCTTC. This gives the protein CASRPGGATHGYTF.

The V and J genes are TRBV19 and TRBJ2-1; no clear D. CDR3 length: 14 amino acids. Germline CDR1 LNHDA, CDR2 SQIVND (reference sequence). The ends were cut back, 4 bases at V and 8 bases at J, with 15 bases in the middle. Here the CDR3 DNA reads TGTGCCAGTAGTACAGGTACCCCGACCGATGAGCAGTTCTTC. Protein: CASSTGTPTDEQFF.

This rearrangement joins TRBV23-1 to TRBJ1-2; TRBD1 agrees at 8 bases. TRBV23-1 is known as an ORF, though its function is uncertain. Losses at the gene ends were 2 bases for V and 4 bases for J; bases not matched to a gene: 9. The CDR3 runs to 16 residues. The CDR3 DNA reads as TGCGCCAGCAGTCAAACCCCTCGGGACAGGTCCTATGGCTACACCTTC. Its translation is CASSQTPRDRSYGYTF.

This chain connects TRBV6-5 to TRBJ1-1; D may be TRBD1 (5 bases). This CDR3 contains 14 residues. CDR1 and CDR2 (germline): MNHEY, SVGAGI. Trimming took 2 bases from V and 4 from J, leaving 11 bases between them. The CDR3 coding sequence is TGTGCCAGCAGTTACAGTCAGGGTTCCACTGAAGCTTTCTTT. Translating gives CASSYSQGSTEAFF.

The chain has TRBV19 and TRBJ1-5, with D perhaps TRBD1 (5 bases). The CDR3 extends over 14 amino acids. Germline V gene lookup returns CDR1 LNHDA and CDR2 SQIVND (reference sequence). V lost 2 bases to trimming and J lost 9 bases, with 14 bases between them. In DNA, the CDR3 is TGTGCCAGTAGTATACGGTGGGGGGATGCGCCCCAGCATTTT. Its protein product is CASSIRWGDAPQHF.

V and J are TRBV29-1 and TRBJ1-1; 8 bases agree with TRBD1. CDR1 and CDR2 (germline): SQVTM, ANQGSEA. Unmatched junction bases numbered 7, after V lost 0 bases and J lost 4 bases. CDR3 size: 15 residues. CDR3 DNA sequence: TGCAGCGTTGAAGATCCCAGGGGGCAGTTCACTGAAGCTTTCTTT. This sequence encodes CSVEDPRGQFTEAFF.

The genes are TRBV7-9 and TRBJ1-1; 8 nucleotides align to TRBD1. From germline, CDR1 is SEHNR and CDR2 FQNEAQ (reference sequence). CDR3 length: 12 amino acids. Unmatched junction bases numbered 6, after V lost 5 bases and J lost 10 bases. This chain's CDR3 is CASSLQGAGAFF. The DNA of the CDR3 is TGTGCCAGCAGCCTGCAGGGGGCTGGAGCTTTCTTT.

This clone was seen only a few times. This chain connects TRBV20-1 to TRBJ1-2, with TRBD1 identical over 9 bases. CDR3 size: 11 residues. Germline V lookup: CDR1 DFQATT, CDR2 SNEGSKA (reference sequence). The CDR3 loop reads CKGGTGKGYTF. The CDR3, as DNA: TGCAAAGGTGGGACAGGGAAAGGCTACACCTTC.

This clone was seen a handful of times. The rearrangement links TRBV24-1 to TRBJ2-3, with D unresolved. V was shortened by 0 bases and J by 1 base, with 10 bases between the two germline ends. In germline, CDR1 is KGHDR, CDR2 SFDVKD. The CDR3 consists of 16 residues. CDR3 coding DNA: TGTGCCACCAGTGATTTGCAGTTCGGCGGCACAGATACGCAGTATTTT. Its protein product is CATSDLQFGGTDTQYF.

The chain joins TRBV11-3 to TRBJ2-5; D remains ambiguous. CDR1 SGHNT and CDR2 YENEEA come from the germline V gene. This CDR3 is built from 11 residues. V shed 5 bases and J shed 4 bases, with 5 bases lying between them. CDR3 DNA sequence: TGTGCCAGCAGCGATAGAGAGACCCAGTACTTC. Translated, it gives CASSDRETQYF.

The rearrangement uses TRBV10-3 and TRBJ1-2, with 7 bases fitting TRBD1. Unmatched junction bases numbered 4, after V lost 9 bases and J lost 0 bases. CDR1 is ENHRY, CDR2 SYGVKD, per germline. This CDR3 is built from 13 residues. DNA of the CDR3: TGTGCCATTCGACAGGGAACTAACTATGGCTACACCTTC. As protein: CAIRQGTNYGYTF.

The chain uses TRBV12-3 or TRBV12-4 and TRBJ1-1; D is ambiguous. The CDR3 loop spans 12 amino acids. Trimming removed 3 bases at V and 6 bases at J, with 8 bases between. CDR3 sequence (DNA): TGTGCCAGCAGTTTTACCGAAGCTGAAGCTTTCTTT. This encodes CASSFTEAEAFF.

CDR3 protein: CASSLEGQGVEAFF. In DNA, the CDR3 is TGTGCCAGCAGCTTGGAGGGACAGGGGGTTGAAGCTTTCTTT. V gene TRBV5-5 combines with J gene TRBJ1-1, with 11 positions matching TRBD1. V shed 0 bases, J shed 7 bases, and the junction held 2 bases outside the gene matches. CDR3 length: 14 residues. Per the germline V gene, CDR1 is SGHKS and CDR2 is YYEKEE (reference sequence).

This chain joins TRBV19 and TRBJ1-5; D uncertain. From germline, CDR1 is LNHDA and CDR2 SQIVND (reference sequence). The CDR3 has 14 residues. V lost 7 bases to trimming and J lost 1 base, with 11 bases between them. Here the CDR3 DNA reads TGTGCCAGTAAATTAGAGGACAGCAATCAGCCCCAGCATTTT. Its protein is CASKLEDSNQPQHF.

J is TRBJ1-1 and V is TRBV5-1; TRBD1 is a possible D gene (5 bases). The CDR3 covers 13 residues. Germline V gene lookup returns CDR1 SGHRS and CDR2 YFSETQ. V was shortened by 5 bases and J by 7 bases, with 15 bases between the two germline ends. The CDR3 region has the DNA TGCGCCAGCAGAACCGGGGCCGGCCATGAAGCTTTCTTT. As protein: CASRTGAGHEAFF.

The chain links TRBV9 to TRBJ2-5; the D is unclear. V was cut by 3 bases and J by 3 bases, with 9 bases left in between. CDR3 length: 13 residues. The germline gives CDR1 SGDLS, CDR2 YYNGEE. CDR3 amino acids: CASSEDPKETQYF. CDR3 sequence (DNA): TGTGCCAGCAGCGAGGACCCAAAAGAGACCCAGTACTTC.

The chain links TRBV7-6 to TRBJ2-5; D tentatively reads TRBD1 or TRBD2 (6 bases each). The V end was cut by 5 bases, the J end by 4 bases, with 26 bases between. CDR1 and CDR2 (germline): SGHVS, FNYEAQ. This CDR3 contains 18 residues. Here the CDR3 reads CASSPEGPLGGSGETQYF. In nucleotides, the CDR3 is TGTGCCAGCAGCCCAGAAGGGCCGTTGGGGGGCTCGGGAGAGACCCAGTACTTC.

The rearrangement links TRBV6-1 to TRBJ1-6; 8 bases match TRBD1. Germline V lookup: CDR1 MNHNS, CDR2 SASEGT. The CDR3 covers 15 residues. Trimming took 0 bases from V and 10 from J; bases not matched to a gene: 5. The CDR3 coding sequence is TGTGCCAGCAGTGAAGCGGGCAGGGGGCGGTCACCCCTCCACTTT. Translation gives CASSEAGRGRSPLHF.

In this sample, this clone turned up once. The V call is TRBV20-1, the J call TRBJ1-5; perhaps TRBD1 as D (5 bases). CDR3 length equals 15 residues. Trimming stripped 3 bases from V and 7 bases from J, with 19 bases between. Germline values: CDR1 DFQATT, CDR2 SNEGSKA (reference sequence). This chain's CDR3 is CSASNSRWGGQPQHF. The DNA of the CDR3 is TGCAGTGCTAGTAATTCCCGGTGGGGGGGGCAGCCCCAGCATTTT.

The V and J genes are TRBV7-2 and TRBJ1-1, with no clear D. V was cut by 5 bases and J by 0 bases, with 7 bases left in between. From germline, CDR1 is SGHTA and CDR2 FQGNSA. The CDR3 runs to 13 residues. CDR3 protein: CASSPRMNTEAFF. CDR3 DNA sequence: TGTGCCAGCAGCCCCAGGATGAACACTGAAGCTTTCTTT.

The DNA of the CDR3 is TGTGCCAGCAGCTTGTCCAGAGCGGGAGCAGGTACGCAGTATTTT. Protein: CASSLSRAGAGTQYF. The chain joins TRBV7-2 to TRBJ2-3; TRBD2 agrees at 8 bases. The length of the CDR3 is 15 residues. V lost 3 bases to trimming and J lost 8 bases; unmatched junction nucleotides: 10. CDR1 is SGHTA, CDR2 FQGNSA, per germline. The full variable domain, in which reference TRBV7-2 and TRBJ2-3 provide the parts outside the CDR3, is GAGVSQSPSNKVTEKGKDVELRCDPISGHTALYWYRQSLGQGLEFLIYFQGNSAPDKSGLPSDRFSAERTGGSVSTLTIQRTQQEDSAVYLCASSLSRAGAGTQYFGPGTRLTVL.

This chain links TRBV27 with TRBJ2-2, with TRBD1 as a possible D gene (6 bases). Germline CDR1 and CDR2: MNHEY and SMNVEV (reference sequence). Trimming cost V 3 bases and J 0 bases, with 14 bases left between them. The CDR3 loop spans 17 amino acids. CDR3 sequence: CASSFSGQTTNTGELFF. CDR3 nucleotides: TGTGCCAGCAGTTTCTCGGGACAAACTACGAACACCGGGGAGCTGTTTTTT.

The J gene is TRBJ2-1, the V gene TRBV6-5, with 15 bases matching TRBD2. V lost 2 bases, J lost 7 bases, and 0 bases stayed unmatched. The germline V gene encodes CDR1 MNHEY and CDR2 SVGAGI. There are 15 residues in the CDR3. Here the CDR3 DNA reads TGTGCCAGCAGTTACGGGACTAGCGGGAGGAATGAGCAGTTCTTC. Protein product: CASSYGTSGRNEQFF.

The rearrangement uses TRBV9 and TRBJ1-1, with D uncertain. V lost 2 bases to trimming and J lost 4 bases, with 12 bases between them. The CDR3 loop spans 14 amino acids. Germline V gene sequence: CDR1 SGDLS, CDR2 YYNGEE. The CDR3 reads CASSVRSSGTEAFF. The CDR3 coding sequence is TGTGCCAGCAGCGTCAGGTCCTCCGGCACTGAAGCTTTCTTT.

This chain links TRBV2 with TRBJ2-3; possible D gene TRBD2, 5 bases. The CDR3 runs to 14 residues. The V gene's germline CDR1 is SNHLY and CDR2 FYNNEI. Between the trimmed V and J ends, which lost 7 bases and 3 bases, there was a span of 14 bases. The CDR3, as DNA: TGTGCCAGCACCCAATCCCCGGGAACAGATACGCAGTATTTT. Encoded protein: CASTQSPGTDTQYF.

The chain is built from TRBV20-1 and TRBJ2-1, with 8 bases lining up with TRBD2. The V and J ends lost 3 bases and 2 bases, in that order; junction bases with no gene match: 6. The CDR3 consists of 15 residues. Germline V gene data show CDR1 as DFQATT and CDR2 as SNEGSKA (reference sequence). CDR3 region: CSASPAGGPYNEQFF. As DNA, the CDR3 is TGCAGTGCTAGTCCGGCGGGAGGCCCCTACAATGAGCAGTTCTTC.

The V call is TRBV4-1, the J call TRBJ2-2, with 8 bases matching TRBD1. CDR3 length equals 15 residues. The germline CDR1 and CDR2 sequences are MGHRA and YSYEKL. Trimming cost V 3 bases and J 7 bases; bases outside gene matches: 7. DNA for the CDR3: TGCGCCAGCAGCCACCCGGACAGGGCGAGCGGGGAGCTGTTTTTT. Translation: CASSHPDRASGELFF.